These 24 T cell receptor gamma chains came from one sample sequenced in a study of human gamma delta and Vdelta1 T cells. TCRdb ran CATT on the PCR reads. The sample has about 2,900 gamma-chain clones, around 5.3% seen once. Specimen: naive CD27+ Vdelta1 gamma-delta T cells from blood. These receptors originate from a human donor in good health.

Relative to its sample, this clone is medium-sized. This sequence may be a read error, since a much larger clone differs from it by one base. V gene TRGV9 combines with J gene TRGJ1 or TRGJ2. The trim removed 3 bases at V and 7 bases at J, leaving 12 bases unmatched. This CDR3 is built from 14 residues. CDR1 GITISATS and CDR2 ISYDGTV come from the germline V gene (reference sequence). CDR3 DNA: TGTGCCTTGTGGGAGCGGCGGTTAGGATATAAGAAACTCTTT. Translation gives CALWERRLGYKKLF.

A note on this clone: TCRdb's protein and the DNA translation differ at residue 10; the protein here comes from the DNA. The genes are TRGV8 and TRGJ1 or TRGJ2. CDR1 VENAVY and CDR2 YDSYNSRV come from the germline V gene. The CDR3 runs 12 residues. V trimming: 5 bases; J trimming: 15 bases; junction bases outside the gene matches: 16. The CDR3 protein is CATWVTPFSVLF. The CDR3 DNA is TGTGCCACCTGGGTTACGCCCTTTTCTGTACTCTTT.

This clone has a handful of counts. A far larger clone is one nucleotide away, so this likely arose from a read error. At the DNA level, this CDR3 is encoded by other sequences in the same sample as well. The chain couples TRGV5 to TRGJ1 or TRGJ2. Germline lookup yields CDR1 VINAFY and CDR2 YDVSNSKD. The CDR3 contains 12 residues. CDR3 amino acids: CATWGTYYKKLF. DNA for the CDR3: TGTGCCACCTGGGGAACGTATTATAAGAAACTATTT.

This clone occurred a few times. The chain combines TRGV5 with TRGJ1 or TRGJ2. J was trimmed by 3 bases and V by 6 bases; bases with no gene match: 8. CDR3 length equals 13 residues. CDR1 is VINAFY, CDR2 YDVSNSKD, per germline. The CDR3 reads CATWTQLYYKKLF. CDR3 sequence (DNA): TGTGCCACCTGGACCCAACTTTATTATAAGAAACTCTTT.

This clone ranks as medium-sized. The rearrangement uses TRGV3 and TRGJ1 or TRGJ2. Germline V lookup: CDR1 VTNTFY, CDR2 YDVSTARD (reference sequence). CDR3 length equals 16 residues. After removal of 0 bases from V and 3 bases from J, the junction contained 11 bases not matched to a gene. The CDR3 loop reads CATWDRPRPPYYKKLF. The CDR3, as DNA: TGTGCCACCTGGGACAGGCCTAGGCCTCCTTATTATAAGAAACTCTTT.

For this clone: A read error likely explains why the TCRdb protein, taken from a much larger clone, differs from this DNA's translation at residue 11; the protein shown is translated from the DNA. The chain uses TRGV3 and TRGJ1 or TRGJ2. Germline V CDR1 and CDR2: VTNTFY, YDVSTARD (reference sequence). The CDR3 totals 13 residues. Written as DNA, the CDR3 is TGTGCCACCTGGGACAGGCGACCTTATAAGACACTCTTT. Translating gives CATWDRRPYKTLF.

There are a few counts of this clone. Distinct nucleotide sequences in the sample also encode this CDR3. V gene TRGV3 combines with J gene TRGJ1 or TRGJ2. V gave up 1 base and J gave up 1 base; unmatched junction bases: 4. Germline V gene sequence: CDR1 VTNTFY, CDR2 YDVSTARD (reference sequence). The CDR3 is made up of 14 amino acids. CDR3 region: CATWDSRNYYKKLF. In DNA form, the CDR3 reads TGTGCCACCTGGGACAGCCGCAATTATTATAAGAAACTCTTT.

J is TRGJ1 or TRGJ2 and V is TRGV3. TCRdb gives no J gene; it was assigned here by matching the DNA to germline. CDR1 is VTNTFY, CDR2 YDVSTARD, per germline (reference sequence). V gave up 6 bases and J gave up 1 base; unmatched junction bases: 18. The CDR3 covers 17 residues. The CDR3 coding sequence is TGTGCCACCTGGAACAAAGGGGACGTGTTAAATTATTATAAGAAACTCTTT. This sequence encodes CATWNKGDVLNYYKKLF.

Of note for this clone: The junction departs from germline at one end; a sequencing error may be responsible. The chain combines TRGV3 with TRGJ1 or TRGJ2. The CDR3 has 15 residues. Germline CDR1 VTNTFY, CDR2 YDVSTARD (reference sequence). CDR3 nucleotide sequence: TGTGCCTCCTGGGACAGGCCCTTTCTAAGATATAAGAAACTCTTT. Translated: CASWDRPFLRYKKLF.

This clone was seen more than once but under ten times. The protein that TCRdb holds for this DNA derives from a much larger clone and differs from the translated DNA at residue 4, which likely indicates a read error; the protein shown here is translated from the DNA. The rearrangement links TRGV3 to TRGJ1 or TRGJ2. Trimming removed 8 bases from V and 0 bases from J; junction bases left unmatched: 1. Germline values: CDR1 VTNTFY, CDR2 YDVSTARD (reference sequence). The CDR3 runs 11 residues. The CDR3 spells CATLNYYKKLF. The CDR3 DNA follows: TGTGCCACCTTGAATTATTATAAGAAACTCTTT.

By share, this clone counts as large. This chain connects TRGV9 to TRGJ1 or TRGJ2. CDR3 length: 11 amino acids. Germline trimming cut 3 bases from V and 10 bases from J; bases unmatched to any gene: 6. CDR1 is GITISATS, CDR2 ISYDGTV, per germline (reference sequence). CDR3 sequence: CALWEPLKKLF. In DNA form, the CDR3 reads TGTGCCTTGTGGGAGCCTCTCAAGAAACTCTTT.

As for this clone: This CDR3 is also generated by other DNA sequences in the sample. The chain employs TRGV9 and TRGJ1 or TRGJ2. Unmatched junction bases numbered 9, after V lost 9 bases and J lost 4 bases. Germline assignment: CDR1 GITISATS and CDR2 ISYDGTV (reference sequence). The CDR3 is 12 residues long. The CDR3 DNA reads TGTGCCTTGGGGGGGACGTATTATAAGAAACTCTTT. Amino acid sequence: CALGGTYYKKLF.

This clone was counted only a few times. TCRdb has a much larger clone's protein, which differs at residue 4 from the translation of this DNA, likely because of a read error; what is shown is the protein translated from the DNA. The V call is TRGV9, the J call TRGJ1 or TRGJ2. From germline, CDR1 is GITISATS and CDR2 ISYDGTV (reference sequence). This CDR3 spans 13 amino acids. The V gene end was trimmed by 7 bases and the J gene end by 3 bases; junction bases not matched to a gene: 9. The CDR3: CALCGTSYYKKLF. The CDR3 DNA is TGTGCCTTGTGTGGGACCTCTTATTATAAGAAACTCTTT.

In regard to this clone: This is likely an artifact of a read error, given a far larger clone one base away. The sample carries other DNA sequences with the same CDR3. V gene TRGV9 combines with J gene TRGJ1 or TRGJ2. Germline lookup yields CDR1 GITISATS and CDR2 ISYDGTV (reference sequence). CDR3 length: 13 amino acids. The CDR3 region is CALWEVRSYKKLF. The CDR3 coding sequence is TGTGCCTTGTGGGAGGTGCGTAGTTATAAGAAACTATTT.

This clone was observed a handful of times. At one end, the junction sequence differs from germline, possibly due to a read error. The V gene is TRGV5, the J gene TRGJ1 or TRGJ2. The CDR3 totals 13 residues. In germline, CDR1 is VINAFY, CDR2 YDVSNSKD. As DNA, the CDR3 is TGTGCCACCTGGGACAGGCGTAGGTATAAGAAACTATTT. Translation: CATWDRRRYKKLF.

In the case of this clone: The protein TCRdb lists belongs to a much larger clone and differs from this DNA's translation at residue 9, which points to a read error; the protein shown is made from the DNA. This sequence joins TRGV2 and TRGJ1 or TRGJ2. Germline CDR1 is EGSNGY and CDR2 is YDSYNSKV. V was pared by 5 bases and J by 8 bases, with 12 bases of the junction left unmatched. The CDR3 contains 13 residues. The CDR3 DNA reads TGTGCCACCTGGGGCGCCCGGGGTCATAAGAAACTCTTT. Protein product: CATWGARGHKKLF.

On this clone: The junction does not match germline at one end; this may be a read error. The chain recombines TRGV3 with TRGJ1 or TRGJ2. In the absence of a J gene in TCRdb, the DNA was matched to germline to assign it here. The germline gives CDR1 VTNTFY, CDR2 YDVSTARD (reference sequence). This CDR3 spans 14 amino acids. In DNA, the CDR3 is TGTGCCACCTGGGAGGCCTCGGAGTATTATACGAAACTCTTT. Amino acid sequence: CATWEASEYYTKLF.

The gene calls are TRGV3 and TRGJ1 or TRGJ2. No J gene was available from TCRdb, and it was assigned here by a germline match of the DNA. J lost 4 bases, V lost 6 bases, and 12 bases had no gene match. This CDR3 comprises 14 residues. Germline values: CDR1 VTNTFY, CDR2 YDVSTARD (reference sequence). CDR3: CATWTPSWYYKKLF. CDR3 DNA sequence: TGTGCCACCTGGACACCCAGCTGGTATTATAAGAAACTCTTT.

A few counts support this clone. The chain carries TRGV3 and TRGJ1 or TRGJ2. J was trimmed by 10 bases and V by 7 bases; bases with no gene match: 19. The CDR3 contains 14 residues. In germline, CDR1 is VTNTFY, CDR2 YDVSTARD (reference sequence). CDR3 DNA: TGTGCCACCTGTGACGGACGATTTATTATAAAGAAACTCTTT. It is translated as CATCDGRFIIKKLF.

This clone turned up a few times. The protein recorded in TCRdb matches a much larger clone and deviates from this DNA's translation at residue 7, suggesting a read error; the protein here is obtained by translating the DNA. The V call is TRGV2, the J call TRGJ1 or TRGJ2. Per germline, CDR1 EGSNGY and CDR2 YDSYNSKV. The trim removed 0 bases at V and 0 bases at J, leaving 2 bases unmatched. The CDR3 contains 14 residues. CDR3 DNA sequence: TGTGCCACCTGGGACGGGTCGAATTATTATAAGAAACTCTTT. Translated, it gives CATWDGSNYYKKLF.

Comment on this clone: TCRdb attributes to this sequence the protein of a much larger clone, which differs from the DNA translation at residue 4; a read error is likely, and the protein displayed is translated from the DNA. This CDR3 is also generated by other DNA sequences in the sample. The chain uses TRGV9 and TRGJ1 or TRGJ2. The germline CDR1 and CDR2 sequences are GITISATS and ISYDGTV (reference sequence). This CDR3 is 12 amino acids long. This CDR3 is CALGEAYYKKLF. The CDR3 bases are TGTGCCTTGGGGGAAGCTTATTATAAGAAACTCTTT.

This sequence joins TRGV3 and TRGJ1 or TRGJ2. Germline lookup yields CDR1 VTNTFY and CDR2 YDVSTARD (reference sequence). V was pared by 0 bases and J by 9 bases, with 11 bases of the junction left unmatched. The CDR3 runs 14 residues. CDR3 loop: CATWDRPGGGKKLF. In DNA, the CDR3 is TGTGCCACCTGGGACAGGCCGGGGGGTGGTAAGAAACTCTTT.

This clone was seen a handful of times. The TCRdb protein comes from a much larger clone and disagrees with this DNA's translation at residue 6, likely due to a read error; the protein given here is derived from the DNA. The gene calls are TRGV9 and TRGJP2. This CDR3 is 12 amino acids long. Germline V CDR1 and CDR2: GITISATS, ISYDGTV (reference sequence). With V trimmed by 2 bases and J by 10 bases, 4 bases remained unmatched. This CDR3 reads CALWEGRWIKTF. CDR3 sequence (DNA): TGTGCCTTGTGGGAGGGGCGTTGGATCAAGACGTTT.

By sample fraction, this clone is large (0.1 to 1%). Other DNA sequences in the same sample also yield this CDR3. This rearrangement joins TRGV9 to TRGJ1 or TRGJ2. Germline V gives CDR1 GITISATS, CDR2 ISYDGTV (reference sequence). The V segment lost 7 bases and the J segment 3 bases; nucleotides outside the gene matches: 15. The CDR3 contains 15 residues. The CDR3 loop is CALCGSPRLYYKKLF. The CDR3 DNA reads TGTGCCTTGTGCGGTTCCCCCCGCCTTTATTATAAGAAACTCTTT.